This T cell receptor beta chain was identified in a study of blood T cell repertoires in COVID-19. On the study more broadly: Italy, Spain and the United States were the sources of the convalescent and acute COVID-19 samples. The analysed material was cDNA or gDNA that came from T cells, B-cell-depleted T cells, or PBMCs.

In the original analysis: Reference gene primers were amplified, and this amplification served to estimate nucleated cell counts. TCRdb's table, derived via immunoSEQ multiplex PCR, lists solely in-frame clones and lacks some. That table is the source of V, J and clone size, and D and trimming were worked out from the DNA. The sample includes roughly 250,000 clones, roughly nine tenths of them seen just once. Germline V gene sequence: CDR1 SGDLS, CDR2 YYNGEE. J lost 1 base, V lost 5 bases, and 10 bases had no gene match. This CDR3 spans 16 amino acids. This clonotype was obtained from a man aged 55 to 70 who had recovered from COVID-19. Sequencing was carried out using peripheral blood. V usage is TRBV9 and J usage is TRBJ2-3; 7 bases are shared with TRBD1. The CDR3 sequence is CASSHQPGQRTDTQYF. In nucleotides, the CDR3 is TGTGCCAGCAGTCACCAACCGGGACAGCGCACAGATACGCAGTATTTT.